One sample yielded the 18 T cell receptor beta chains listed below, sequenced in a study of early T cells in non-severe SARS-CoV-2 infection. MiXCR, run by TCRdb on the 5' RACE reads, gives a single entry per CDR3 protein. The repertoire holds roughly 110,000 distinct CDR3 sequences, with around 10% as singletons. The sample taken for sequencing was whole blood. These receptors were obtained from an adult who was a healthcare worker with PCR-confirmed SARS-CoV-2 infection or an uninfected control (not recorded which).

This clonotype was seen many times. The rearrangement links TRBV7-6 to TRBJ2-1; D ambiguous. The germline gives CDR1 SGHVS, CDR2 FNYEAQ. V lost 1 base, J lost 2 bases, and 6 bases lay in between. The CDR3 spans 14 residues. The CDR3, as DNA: TGTGCCAGCAGCTTAGGATCCCCCTACAATGAGCAGTTCTTC. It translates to CASSLGSPYNEQFF.

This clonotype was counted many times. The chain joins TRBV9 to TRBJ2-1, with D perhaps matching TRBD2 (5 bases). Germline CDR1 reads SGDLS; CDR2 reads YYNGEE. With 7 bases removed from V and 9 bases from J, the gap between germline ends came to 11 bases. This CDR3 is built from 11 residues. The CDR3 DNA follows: TGTGCCAGCGGGAGCCGGAGTGAGCAGTTCTTC. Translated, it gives CASGSRSEQFF.

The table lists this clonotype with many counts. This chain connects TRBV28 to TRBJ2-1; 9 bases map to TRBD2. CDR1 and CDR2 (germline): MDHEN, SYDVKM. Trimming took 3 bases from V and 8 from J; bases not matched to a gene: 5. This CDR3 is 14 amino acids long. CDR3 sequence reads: CASSFSGRSYEQFF. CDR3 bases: TGTGCCAGCAGTTTTAGCGGGAGATCCTATGAGCAGTTCTTC. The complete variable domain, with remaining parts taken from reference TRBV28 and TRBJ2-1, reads DVKVTQSSRYLVKRTGEKVFLECVQDMDHENMFWYRQDPGLGLRLIYFSYDVKMKEKGDIPEGYSVSREKKERFSLILESASTNQTSMYLCASSFSGRSYEQFFGPGTRLTVL.

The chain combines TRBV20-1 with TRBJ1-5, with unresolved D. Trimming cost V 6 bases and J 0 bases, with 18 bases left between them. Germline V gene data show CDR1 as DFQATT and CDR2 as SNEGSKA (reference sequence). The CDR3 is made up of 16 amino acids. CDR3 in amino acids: CSAPADGMYSNQPQHF. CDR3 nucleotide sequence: TGCAGTGCCCCAGCGGACGGAATGTATAGCAATCAGCCCCAGCATTTT.

CDR3 in amino acids: CASSSGTDEQYF. DNA of the CDR3: TGTGCCAGCAGCTCGGGGACGGACGAGCAGTACTTC. This chain joins TRBV7-9 and TRBJ2-7; D is perhaps TRBD1 or TRBD2 (5 bases each). The germline V gene has CDR1 SEHNR and CDR2 FQNEAQ (reference sequence). There are 12 residues in the CDR3. Trimming shortened V by 4 bases and J by 5 bases, and 9 bases separated the two germline ends.

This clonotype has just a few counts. CDR3 DNA: TGTGCCAGCAGTTTTATAGCTTGGGGGTACAATGAGCAGTTCTTC. As protein: CASSFIAWGYNEQFF. The chain couples TRBV12-3 or TRBV12-4 to TRBJ2-1, with D possibly called TRBD1 or TRBD2 (5 bases each). The CDR3 loop spans 15 amino acids. Trimming took off 3 bases at V and 4 bases at J, with 13 bases between the two ends.

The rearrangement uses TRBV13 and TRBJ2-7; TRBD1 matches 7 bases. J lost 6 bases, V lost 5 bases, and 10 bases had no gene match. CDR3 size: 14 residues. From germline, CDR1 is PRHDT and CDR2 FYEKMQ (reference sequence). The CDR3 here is CASSPFGQAGEQYF. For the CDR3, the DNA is TGTGCCAGCAGCCCGTTTGGACAGGCCGGCGAGCAGTACTTC.

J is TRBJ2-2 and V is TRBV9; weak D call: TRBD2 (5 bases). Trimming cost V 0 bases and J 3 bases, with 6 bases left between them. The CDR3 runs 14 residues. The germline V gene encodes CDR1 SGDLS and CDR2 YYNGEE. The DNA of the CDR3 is TGTGCCAGCAGCGTAGGGGGAGACACCGGGGAGCTGTTTTTT. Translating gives CASSVGGDTGELFF.

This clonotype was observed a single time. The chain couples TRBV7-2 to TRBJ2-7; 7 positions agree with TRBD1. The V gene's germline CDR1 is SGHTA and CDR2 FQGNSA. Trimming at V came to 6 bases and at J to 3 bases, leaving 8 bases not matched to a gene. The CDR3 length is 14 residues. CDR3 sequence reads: CASSLKGGFYEQYF. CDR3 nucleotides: TGTGCCAGCAGTCTCAAAGGGGGCTTCTACGAGCAGTACTTC.

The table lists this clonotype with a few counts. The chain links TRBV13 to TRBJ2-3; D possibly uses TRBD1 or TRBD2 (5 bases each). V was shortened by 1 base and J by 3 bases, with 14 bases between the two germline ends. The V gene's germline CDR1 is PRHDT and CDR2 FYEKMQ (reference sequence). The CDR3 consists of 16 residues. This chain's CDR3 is CASSLERGTGTDTQYF. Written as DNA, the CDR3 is TGTGCCAGCAGCTTAGAAAGGGGAACGGGGACAGATACGCAGTATTTT.

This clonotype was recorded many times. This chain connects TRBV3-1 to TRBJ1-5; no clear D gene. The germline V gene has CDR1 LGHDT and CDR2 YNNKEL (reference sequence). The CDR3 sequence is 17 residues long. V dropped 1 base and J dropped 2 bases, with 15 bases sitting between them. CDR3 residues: CASSQGPRGGGNQPQHF. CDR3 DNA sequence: TGTGCCAGCAGCCAAGGCCCAAGAGGCGGAGGCAATCAGCCCCAGCATTTT.

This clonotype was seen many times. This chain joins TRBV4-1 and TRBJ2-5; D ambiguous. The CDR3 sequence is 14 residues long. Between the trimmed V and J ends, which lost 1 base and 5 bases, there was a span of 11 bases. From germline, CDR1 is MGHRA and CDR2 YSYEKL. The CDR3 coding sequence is TGCGCCAGCAGCCAAGCATCCCCCAGGGAGACCCAGTACTTC. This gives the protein CASSQASPRETQYF.

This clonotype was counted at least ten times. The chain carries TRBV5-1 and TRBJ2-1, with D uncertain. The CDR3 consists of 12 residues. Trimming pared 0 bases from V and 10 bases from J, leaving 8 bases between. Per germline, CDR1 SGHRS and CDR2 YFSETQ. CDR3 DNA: TGCGCCAGCAGCTTGGGTATCCACGAGCAGTTCTTC. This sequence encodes CASSLGIHEQFF.

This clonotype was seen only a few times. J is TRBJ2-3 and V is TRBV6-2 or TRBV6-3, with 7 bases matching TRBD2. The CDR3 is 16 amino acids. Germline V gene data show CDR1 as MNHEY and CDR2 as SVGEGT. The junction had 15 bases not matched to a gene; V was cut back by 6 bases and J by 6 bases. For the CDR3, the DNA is TGTGCCAGCAGCCCCGGGGCGGGAGATTCAGTGGATACGCAGTATTTT. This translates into CASSPGAGDSVDTQYF.

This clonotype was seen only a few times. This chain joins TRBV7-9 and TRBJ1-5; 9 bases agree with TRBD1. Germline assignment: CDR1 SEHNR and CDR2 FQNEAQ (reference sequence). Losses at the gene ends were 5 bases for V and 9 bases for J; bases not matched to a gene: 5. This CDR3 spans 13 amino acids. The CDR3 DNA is TGTGCCAGCAGCCTGGACAGGGGAGCGCCCCAGCATTTT. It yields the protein CASSLDRGAPQHF.

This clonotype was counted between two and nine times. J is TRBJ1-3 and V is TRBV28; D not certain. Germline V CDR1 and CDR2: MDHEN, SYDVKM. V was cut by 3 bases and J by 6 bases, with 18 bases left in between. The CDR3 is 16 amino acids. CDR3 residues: CASSFGPPRRSNTIYF. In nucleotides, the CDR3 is TGTGCCAGCAGTTTTGGCCCCCCGAGAAGATCAAACACCATATATTTT.

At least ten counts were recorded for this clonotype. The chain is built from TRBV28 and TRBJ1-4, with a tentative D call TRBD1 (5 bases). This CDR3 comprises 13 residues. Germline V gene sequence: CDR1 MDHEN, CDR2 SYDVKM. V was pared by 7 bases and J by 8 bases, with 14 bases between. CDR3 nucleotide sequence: TGTGCCAGCATGCGGGGCAGGAGGGAAAAACTGTTTTTT. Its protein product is CASMRGRREKLFF.

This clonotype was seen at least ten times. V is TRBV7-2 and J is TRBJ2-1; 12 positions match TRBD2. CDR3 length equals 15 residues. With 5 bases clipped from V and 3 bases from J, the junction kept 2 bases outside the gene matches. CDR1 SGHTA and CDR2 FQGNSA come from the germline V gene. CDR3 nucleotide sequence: TGTGCCAGCAGCCCGGGACTAGCGGGCTACAATGAGCAGTTCTTC. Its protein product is CASSPGLAGYNEQFF.